This T cell receptor (beta chain) appears in the sequencing data of a study of T cells after yellow fever vaccination. Across the study: SMART-Seq v4 Ultra Low Input prepared the low-cell-number fractions. Whole-study results and caveats: Most clones from primary vaccination were detected again post-booster (almost 98% CD4, more than 85% CD8).

The study made its TCR cDNA through 5'RACE template switching. That step introduced a universal primer site along with UMIs. Each CDR3 protein gets one entry after TCRdb re-called the 5' RACE reads with MiXCR. The data contain about 550,000 distinct CDR3 sequences, about 19% of them seen just once; the ten biggest clones take up over 11%. On this clonotype itself: What it binds is not known.

The TCR was taken from a man aged 25 to 40 who received the YFV17D yellow fever vaccine. The material sequenced was PBMCs, taken 15 days after the yellow fever booster vaccination.

In nucleotides, the CDR3 is TGTGCCAGCGGTATGGCGAACACCGGGGAGCTGTTTTTT. This codes for CASGMANTGELFF. The V call is TRBV6-2 or TRBV6-3, the J call TRBJ2-2; no clear D gene. This CDR3 region has 13 residues. Germline loops: CDR1 MNHEY, CDR2 SVGEGT. The V end was cut by 8 bases, the J end by 0 bases, with 7 bases between.